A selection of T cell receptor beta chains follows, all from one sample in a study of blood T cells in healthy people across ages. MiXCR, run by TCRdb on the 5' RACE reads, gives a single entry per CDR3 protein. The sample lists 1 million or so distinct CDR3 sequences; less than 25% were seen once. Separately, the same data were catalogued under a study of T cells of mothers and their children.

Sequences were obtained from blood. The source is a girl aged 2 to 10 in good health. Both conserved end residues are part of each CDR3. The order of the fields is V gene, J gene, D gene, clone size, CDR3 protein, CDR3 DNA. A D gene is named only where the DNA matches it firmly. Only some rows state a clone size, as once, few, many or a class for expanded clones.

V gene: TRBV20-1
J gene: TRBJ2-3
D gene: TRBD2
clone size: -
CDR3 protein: CSATLAGGTDTQYF
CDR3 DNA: TGCAGTGCTACCTTAGCGGGGGGCACAGATACGCAGTATTTT

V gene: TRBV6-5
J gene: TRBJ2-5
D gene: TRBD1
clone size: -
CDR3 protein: CASSYSRGLETQYF
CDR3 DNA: TGTGCCAGCAGTTACTCCAGGGGGCTGGAGACCCAGTACTTC

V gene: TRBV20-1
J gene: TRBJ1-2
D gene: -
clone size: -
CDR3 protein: CSANGPYYGYTF
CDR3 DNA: TGCAGTGCTAACGGGCCCTACTATGGCTACACCTTC

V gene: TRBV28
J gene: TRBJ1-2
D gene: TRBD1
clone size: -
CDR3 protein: CASTRGLNGYTF
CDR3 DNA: TGTGCCAGCACTAGGGGGCTTAATGGCTACACCTTC

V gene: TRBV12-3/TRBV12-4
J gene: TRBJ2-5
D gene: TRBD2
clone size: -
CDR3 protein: CASSLGTSGGEFF
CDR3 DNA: TGTGCCAGCAGTTTGGGGACTAGCGGGGGTGAGTTCTTC

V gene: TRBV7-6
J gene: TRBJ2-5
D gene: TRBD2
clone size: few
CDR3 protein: CASSPLASGEETQYF
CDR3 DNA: TGTGCCAGCAGCCCCTTGGCCAGCGGGGAAGAGACCCAGTACTTC

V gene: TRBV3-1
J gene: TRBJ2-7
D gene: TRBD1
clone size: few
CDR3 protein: CASSPTTGNEQYF
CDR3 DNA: TGTGCCAGCAGCCCGACGACAGGGAACGAGCAGTACTTC

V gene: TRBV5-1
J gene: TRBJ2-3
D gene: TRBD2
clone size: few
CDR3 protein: CASSSGLAEKYF
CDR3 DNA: TGCGCCAGCAGCTCGGGACTAGCGGAGAAGTATTTT

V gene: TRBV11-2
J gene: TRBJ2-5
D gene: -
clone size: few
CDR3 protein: CASSLVLGLVETQYF
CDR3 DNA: TGTGCCAGCAGCTTAGTTTTGGGACTCGTGGAGACCCAGTACTTC

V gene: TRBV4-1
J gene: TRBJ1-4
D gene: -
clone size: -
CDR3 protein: CASSQGDRFSPEKLFF
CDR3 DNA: TGCGCCAGCAGCCAAGGGGACCGATTTAGTCCTGAAAAACTGTTTTTT

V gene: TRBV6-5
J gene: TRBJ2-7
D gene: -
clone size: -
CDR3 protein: CASSYSQHGEQHF
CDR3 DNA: TGTGCCAGCAGTTACTCACAGCACGGCGAGCAGCACTTC

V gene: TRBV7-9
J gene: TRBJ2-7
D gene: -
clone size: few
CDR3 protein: CASGPPGTYEQYF
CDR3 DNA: TGTGCCAGCGGCCCCCCGGGGACCTACGAGCAGTACTTC

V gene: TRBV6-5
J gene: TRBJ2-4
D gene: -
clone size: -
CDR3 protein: CASSYSLPVGDKNIQYF
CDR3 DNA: TGTGCCAGCAGTTACTCCCTCCCTGTTGGGGACAAAAACATTCAGTACTTC

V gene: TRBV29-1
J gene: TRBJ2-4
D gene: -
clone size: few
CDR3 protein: CSVGLINIQYF
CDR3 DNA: TGCAGCGTTGGTCTGATAAACATTCAGTACTTC

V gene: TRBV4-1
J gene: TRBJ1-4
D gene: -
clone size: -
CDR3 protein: CASSQEDRDDEKLFF
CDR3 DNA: TGCGCCAGCAGCCAAGAAGACCGGGATGATGAAAAACTGTTTTTT

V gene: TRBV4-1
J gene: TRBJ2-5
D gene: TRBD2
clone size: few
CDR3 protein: CASSHSLAGAETQYF
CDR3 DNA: TGCGCCAGCAGCCACTCACTAGCGGGAGCAGAGACCCAGTACTTC

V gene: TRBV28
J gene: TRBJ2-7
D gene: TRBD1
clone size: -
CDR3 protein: CASSQPLGQVLGEQYF
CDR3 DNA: TGTGCCAGCAGCCAACCCCTGGGACAGGTCTTAGGCGAGCAGTACTTC

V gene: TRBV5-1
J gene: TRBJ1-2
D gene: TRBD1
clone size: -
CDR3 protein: CASSRLTGENYGYTF
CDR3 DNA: TGCGCCAGCAGCCGCTTGACAGGGGAAAACTATGGCTACACCTTC

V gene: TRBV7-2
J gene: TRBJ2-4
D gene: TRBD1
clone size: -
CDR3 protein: CASSLRGRVFPNIQYF
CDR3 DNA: TGTGCCAGCAGCCTCAGGGGGCGCGTTTTTCCGAACATTCAGTACTTC

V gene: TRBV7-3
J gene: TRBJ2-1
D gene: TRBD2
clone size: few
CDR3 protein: CASSLLAGGPDEQFF
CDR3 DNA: TGTGCCAGCAGCCTTTTGGCGGGAGGGCCCGATGAGCAGTTCTTC

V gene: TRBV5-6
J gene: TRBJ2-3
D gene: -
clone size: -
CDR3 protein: CASSFFAGSTDTQYF
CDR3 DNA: TGTGCCAGCAGCTTTTTCGCGGGGAGCACAGATACGCAGTATTTT

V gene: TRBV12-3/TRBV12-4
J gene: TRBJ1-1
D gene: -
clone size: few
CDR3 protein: CASATWSGTEAFF
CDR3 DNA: TGTGCCAGCGCGACCTGGTCGGGCACTGAAGCTTTCTTT

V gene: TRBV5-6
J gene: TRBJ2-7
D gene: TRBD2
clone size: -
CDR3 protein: CASSLFSGGEQYF
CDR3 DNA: TGTGCCAGCAGCTTATTTTCCGGGGGGGAGCAGTACTTC

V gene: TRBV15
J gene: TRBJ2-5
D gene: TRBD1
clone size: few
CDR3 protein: CATSRDWDRKYF
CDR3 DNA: TGTGCCACCAGCAGAGACTGGGACAGGAAGTACTTC

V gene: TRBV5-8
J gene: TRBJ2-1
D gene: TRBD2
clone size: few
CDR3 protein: CASRQYGGVTYNEQFF
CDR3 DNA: TGTGCCAGCAGACAATACGGGGGGGTCACCTACAATGAGCAGTTCTTC

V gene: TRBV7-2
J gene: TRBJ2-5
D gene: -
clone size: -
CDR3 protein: CASSFERAQETQYF
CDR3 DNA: TGTGCCAGCAGCTTTGAGCGGGCCCAAGAGACCCAGTACTTC

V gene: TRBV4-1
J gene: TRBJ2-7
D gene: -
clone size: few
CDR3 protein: CASRQTVGGQNEQYF
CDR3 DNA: TGCGCCAGCAGACAAACAGTCGGGGGTCAGAACGAGCAGTACTTC

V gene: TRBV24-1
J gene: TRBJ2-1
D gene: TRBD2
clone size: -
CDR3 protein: CATSDRVGRRDEQFF
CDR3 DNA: TGTGCCACCAGTGATAGGGTCGGGAGGAGGGATGAGCAGTTCTTC

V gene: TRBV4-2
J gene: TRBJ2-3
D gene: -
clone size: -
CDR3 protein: CASSQVVGVDDTQYF
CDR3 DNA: TGTGCCAGCAGCCAAGTGGTGGGAGTGGACGATACGCAGTATTTT

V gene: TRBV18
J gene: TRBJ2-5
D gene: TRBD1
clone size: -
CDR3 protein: CASSRQGLRETQYF
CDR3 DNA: TGTGCCAGCTCGCGACAGGGTCTAAGGGAGACCCAGTACTTC

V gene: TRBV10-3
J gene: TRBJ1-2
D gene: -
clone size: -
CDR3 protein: CAISESELYGYTF
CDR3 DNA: TGTGCCATCAGTGAGTCGGAGCTCTATGGCTACACCTTC

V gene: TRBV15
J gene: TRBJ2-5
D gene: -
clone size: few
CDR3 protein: CATSRDKGSETQYF
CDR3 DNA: TGTGCCACCAGCAGAGATAAGGGGTCAGAGACCCAGTACTTC

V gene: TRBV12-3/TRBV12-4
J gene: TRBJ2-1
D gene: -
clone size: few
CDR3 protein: CASSWDGLAYNEQFF
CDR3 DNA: TGTGCCAGCAGTTGGGACGGGTTAGCCTACAATGAGCAGTTCTTC

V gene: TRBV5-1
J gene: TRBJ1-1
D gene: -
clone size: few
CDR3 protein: CASSLDGYMAFF
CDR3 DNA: TGCGCCAGCAGCTTGGACGGTTATATGGCTTTCTTT

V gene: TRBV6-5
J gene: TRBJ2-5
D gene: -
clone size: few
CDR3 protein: CASSYFGGQETQYF
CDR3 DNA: TGTGCCAGCAGTTACTTTGGCGGGCAAGAGACCCAGTACTTC

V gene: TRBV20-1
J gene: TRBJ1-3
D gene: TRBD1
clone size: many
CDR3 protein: CSARVSYGTDSGNTIYF
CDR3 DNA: TGCAGTGCTAGAGTATCCTACGGGACAGACTCTGGAAACACCATATATTTT

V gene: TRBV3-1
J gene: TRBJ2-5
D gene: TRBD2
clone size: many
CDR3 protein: CASSVRGGQETQYF
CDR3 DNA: TGTGCCAGCAGCGTGCGCGGGGGTCAGGAGACCCAGTACTTC

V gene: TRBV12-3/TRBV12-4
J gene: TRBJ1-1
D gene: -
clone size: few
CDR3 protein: CASEGGLMNTEAFF
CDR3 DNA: TGTGCCAGTGAGGGGGGGCTAATGAACACTGAGGCTTTCTTT